The present T cell receptor (beta chain) was sequenced within a study of blood T cell repertoires in COVID-19. Study information: Nucleic acid was either cDNA or gDNA, and it came from T cells, B-cell-depleted T cells, or PBMCs.

The CDR3 is made up of 11 amino acids. Germline values: CDR1 GTSNPN, CDR2 SVGIG (reference sequence). V was trimmed by 3 bases and J by 3 bases, leaving 5 bases between them. Per the authors' pipeline: Estimation of nucleated cell counts was performed using reference gene primer amplification. Some clones are missing from TCRdb's copy, which holds only in-frame ones; the method was immunoSEQ multiplex PCR. D and trimming come from the DNA, and the V and J calls and clone size come from that table. The repertoire has about 200,000 clones, over 75% of them found once; the top ten carry 7.4%. Sequencing used PBMCs or T cells enriched from blood (not recorded which). This sequence was found in a woman aged 35 to 49 with acute COVID-19. The rearrangement joins TRBV30 to TRBJ1-1; no reliable D call. CDR3 region: CAWSTDTEAFF. The CDR3 bases are TGTGCCTGGAGCACAGACACTGAAGCTTTCTTT.